A selection of T cell receptor beta chains follows, all from one sample in a study of OX40 agonist ivuxolimab in advanced cancers. Data came from immunoSEQ multiplex PCR; TCRdb stores just in-frame clones and leaves some out. This sample yields about 40,000 clones, of which 70% to 90% are seen a single time; about 15% belongs to the top ten. The material was CD4+ or CD8+ T cells sorted from blood, obtained in a trial of the OX40 agonist ivuxolimab. Every receptor here comes from an adult with an advanced solid tumor such as melanoma, head and neck, liver or kidney cancer. CDR3s leave out the opening cysteine and the closing phenylalanine or tryptophan. The D gene is left open where the match is weak.

d_call,j_call,v_call,cdr3_length,cdr3_aa
-,TRBJ2-5,TRBV21-1,14,ASSKGRAGVQETQY
-,TRBJ1-1,TRBV2,12,ASSEAGRNTEAF
-,TRBJ2-7,TRBV5-1,10,ASSWTGGEQY
-,TRBJ2-5,TRBV4-3,12,ASSQDNPYETQY
TRBD1,TRBJ1-2,TRBV13,14,ASSYQTGTGTYGYT
-,TRBJ2-7,TRBV5-1,11,ASSLEGLGEQY
TRBD2,TRBJ2-5,TRBV30,10,AWGEGLETQY
TRBD1,TRBJ1-5,TRBV4-3,13,ASSQTQGSGQPQH
-,TRBJ2-3,TRBV11-2,9,ASSLMDTQY
-,TRBJ2-3,TRBV5-6,10,ASSPESDTQY
-,TRBJ2-3,TRBV27,13,ASSSQRGTTDTQY
-,TRBJ1-1,TRBV5-1,13,ASSLALSGAYEAF
-,TRBJ1-2,TRBV28,11,ASSLEGFDGYT
-,TRBJ2-1,TRBV7-6,10,ASSLSGNEQF
-,TRBJ2-1,TRBV5-8,13,ANGMGSGNYNEQF
TRBD1,TRBJ1-1,TRBV25-1,11,ASNRQGGTEAF
TRBD1,TRBJ2-7,TRBV7-6,17,ASSRQTGGFGGNSYEQY
-,TRBJ1-2,TRBV5-4,12,ASSSYGANYGYT
-,TRBJ2-3,TRBV29-1,13,SAPLRGGSTDTQY
TRBD1,TRBJ1-6,TRBV6-5,12,ASGGGQEGSPLH
TRBD1,TRBJ1-5,TRBV29-1,18,SVLVPGQGPTGYSNQPQH
TRBD1,TRBJ2-4,TRBV7-9,16,ALGRGATPGTGDIIQY
TRBD1,TRBJ2-7,TRBV11-3,12,ASSPRTGEDEQY
-,TRBJ2-1,TRBV4-1,10,ASSQSRNEQF
TRBD1,TRBJ2-1,TRBV29-1,12,SAAKGQSLNEQF
TRBD1,TRBJ2-1,TRBV13,12,ASSVRDREGEQF
TRBD1,TRBJ1-1,TRBV7-2,12,ASSFRPGGTEAF
TRBD1,TRBJ1-1,TRBV9,14,ASRDGDQGANTEAF
TRBD1,TRBJ2-7,TRBV5-1,13,ASSLDLGQASEQY
-,TRBJ2-7,TRBV7-9,10,ASSDEPYEQY
-,TRBJ1-3,TRBV6-5,13,ASSYSRQLGNTIY
TRBD1,TRBJ1-5,TRBV7-1,12,ASSPRQGNQPQH
TRBD1,TRBJ2-1,TRBV4-3,13,ASSPTGQGGREQF
TRBD2,TRBJ2-7,TRBV11-2,14,ASRPGGPLSSYEQY
-,TRBJ1-2,TRBV5-4,11,ASSFSGGHGYT
TRBD2,TRBJ2-1,TRBV4-2,15,ASSFLLAGSSYNEQF
-,TRBJ2-1,TRBV27,13,ATQGIGGSYNEQF
TRBD1,TRBJ2-7,TRBV27,12,ASSLGRGTYEQY
-,TRBJ1-5,TRBV6-5,14,ASSSSQGYGNQPQH
-,TRBJ1-3,TRBV19,11,ASSTAAGNTIY